Sequencing of this T cell receptor (beta chain) was carried out in a study of blood T cell repertoires in COVID-19. Generated by immunoSEQ multiplex PCR, the TCRdb table keeps only in-frame clones and is missing some. The sample holds about 110,000 clones, more than 65% seen once. V lost 7 bases and J 8 bases, leaving 20 bases between the germline ends. The CDR3 spans 13 residues. The V gene's germline CDR1 is SQVTM and CDR2 ANQGSEA. V is TRBV29-1 and J is TRBJ1-2; D gene uncertain. The sequenced sample was peripheral blood. The origin of this receptor is a woman of 80 years or more with acute or convalescent COVID-19. The CDR3 loop reads CSARIRNREGYTF. Here the CDR3 DNA reads TGCAGCGCCCGCATCAGGAACAGAGAAGGCTACACCTTC.